One T cell receptor beta chain is described in this entry. The antigen is not known. This entry is derived from a study of shared clonotypes between healthy human individuals. About the study: The donors, a couple of women and a few men, were aged 18 to 49.

Germline CDR1 MDHEN, CDR2 SYDVKM. V was pared by 6 bases and J by 2 bases, with 18 bases between. CDR3 length: 16 amino acids. Assay execution proceeded at the deep level. Sequencing was performed with immunoSEQ multiplex PCR; in TCRdb, only in-frame clones are kept and a portion is missing. The profile shows around 550,000 clones, 90% to 96% of them singletons. Study observations and caveats: Even with large depth, rarefaction showed that sorted-subset sequencing was incomplete. Larger estimated richness was generally seen in naive subsets than in memory subsets.

This rearrangement joins TRBV28 to TRBJ2-3, with D possibly matching TRBD2 (5 bases). Material: naive CD4+ T cells sorted from blood. Subset: CD45RA+ positively selected. The receptor was derived from a woman aged 25 to 39 in good health. CDR3 DNA sequence: TGTGCCAGCAGCTACTCATCGGGATCCCCCACAGATACGCAGTATTTT. As protein: CASSYSSGSPTDTQYF.